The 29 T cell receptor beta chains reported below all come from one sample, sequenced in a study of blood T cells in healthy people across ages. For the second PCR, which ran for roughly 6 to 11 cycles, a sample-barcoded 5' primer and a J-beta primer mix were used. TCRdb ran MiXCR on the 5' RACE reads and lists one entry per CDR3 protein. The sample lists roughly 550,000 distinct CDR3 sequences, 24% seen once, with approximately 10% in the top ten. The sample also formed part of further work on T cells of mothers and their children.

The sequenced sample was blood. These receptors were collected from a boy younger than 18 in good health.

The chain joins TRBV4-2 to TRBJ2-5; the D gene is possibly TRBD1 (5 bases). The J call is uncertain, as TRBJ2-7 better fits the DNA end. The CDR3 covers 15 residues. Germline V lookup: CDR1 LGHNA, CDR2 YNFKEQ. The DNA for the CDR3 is TGTGCCAGCAGCCAGGTCCCAGCAGGGCCCAACGAGCAGTACTTC. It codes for CASSQVPAGPNEQYF.

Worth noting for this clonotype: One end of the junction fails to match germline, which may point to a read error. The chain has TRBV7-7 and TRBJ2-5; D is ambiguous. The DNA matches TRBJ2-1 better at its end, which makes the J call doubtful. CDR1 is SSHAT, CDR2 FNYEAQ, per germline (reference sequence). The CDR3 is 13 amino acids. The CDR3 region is CASSSSWAYEQFF. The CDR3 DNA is TGTGCTAGCAGTAGCTCCTGGGCTTATGAGCAGTTCTTC.

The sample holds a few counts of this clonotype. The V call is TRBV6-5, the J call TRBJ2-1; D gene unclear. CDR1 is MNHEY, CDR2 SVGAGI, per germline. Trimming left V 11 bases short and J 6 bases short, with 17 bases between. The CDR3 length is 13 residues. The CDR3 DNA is TGTGCCTCCCAGGTCGCTCCTGGCAATGAGCAGTTCTTC. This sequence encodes CASQVAPGNEQFF.

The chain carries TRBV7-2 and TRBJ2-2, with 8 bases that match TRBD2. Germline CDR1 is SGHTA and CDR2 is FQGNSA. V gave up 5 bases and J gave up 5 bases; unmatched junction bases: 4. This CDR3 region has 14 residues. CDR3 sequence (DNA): TGTGCCAGCAGCACTCGGGAGGGAACCGGGGAGCTGTTTTTT. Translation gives CASSTREGTGELFF.

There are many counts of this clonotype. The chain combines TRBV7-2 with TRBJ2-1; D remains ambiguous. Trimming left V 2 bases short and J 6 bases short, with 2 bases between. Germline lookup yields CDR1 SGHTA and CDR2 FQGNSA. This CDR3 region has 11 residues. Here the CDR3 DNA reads TGTGCCAGCAGCTTATTCAATGAGCAGTTCTTC. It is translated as CASSLFNEQFF.

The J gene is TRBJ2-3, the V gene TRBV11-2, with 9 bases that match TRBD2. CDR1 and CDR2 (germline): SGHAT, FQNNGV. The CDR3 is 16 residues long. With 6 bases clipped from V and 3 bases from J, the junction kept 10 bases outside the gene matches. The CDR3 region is CASRMGRGGRTDTQYF. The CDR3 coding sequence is TGTGCCAGCAGAATGGGGCGGGGGGGCCGTACAGATACGCAGTATTTT.

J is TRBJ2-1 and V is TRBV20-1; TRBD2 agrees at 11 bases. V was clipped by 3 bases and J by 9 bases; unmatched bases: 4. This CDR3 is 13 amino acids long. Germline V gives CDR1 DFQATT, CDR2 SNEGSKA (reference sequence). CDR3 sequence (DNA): TGCAGTGCTAGCTCTAGCGGGAGGCTTGAGCAGTTCTTC. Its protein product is CSASSSGRLEQFF.

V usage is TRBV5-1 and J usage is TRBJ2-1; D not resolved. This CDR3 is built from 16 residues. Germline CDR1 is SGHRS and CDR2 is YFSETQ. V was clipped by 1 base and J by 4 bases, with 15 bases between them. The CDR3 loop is CASSLTVPPKYNEQFF. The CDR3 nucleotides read TGCGCCAGCAGCTTGACAGTTCCCCCTAAATACAATGAGCAGTTCTTC.

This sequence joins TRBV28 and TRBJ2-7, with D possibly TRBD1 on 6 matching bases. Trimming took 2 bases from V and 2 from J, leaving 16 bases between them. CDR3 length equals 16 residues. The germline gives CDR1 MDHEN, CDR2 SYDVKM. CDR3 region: CASSLISLRGTYEQYF. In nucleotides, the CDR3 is TGTGCCAGCAGTTTAATTTCCCTAAGGGGGACCTACGAGCAGTACTTC. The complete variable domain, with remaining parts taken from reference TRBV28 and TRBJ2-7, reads DVKVTQSSRYLVKRTGEKVFLECVQDMDHENMFWYRQDPGLGLRLIYFSYDVKMKEKGDIPEGYSVSREKKERFSLILESASTNQTSMYLCASSLISLRGTYEQYFGPGTRLTVT.

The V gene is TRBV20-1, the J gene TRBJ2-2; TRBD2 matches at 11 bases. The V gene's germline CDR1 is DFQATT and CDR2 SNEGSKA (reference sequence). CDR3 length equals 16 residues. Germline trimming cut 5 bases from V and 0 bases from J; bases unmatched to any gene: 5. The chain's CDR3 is CSACPSGGSNTGELFF. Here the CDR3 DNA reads TGCAGTGCTTGCCCTAGCGGGGGGTCGAACACCGGGGAGCTGTTTTTT.

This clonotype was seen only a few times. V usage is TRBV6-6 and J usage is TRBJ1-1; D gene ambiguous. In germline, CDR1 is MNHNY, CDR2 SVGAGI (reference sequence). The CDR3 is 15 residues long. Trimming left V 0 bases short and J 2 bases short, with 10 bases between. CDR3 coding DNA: TGTGCCAGCAGTTACTCCGGACCGCTTAACACTGAAGCTTTCTTT. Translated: CASSYSGPLNTEAFF.

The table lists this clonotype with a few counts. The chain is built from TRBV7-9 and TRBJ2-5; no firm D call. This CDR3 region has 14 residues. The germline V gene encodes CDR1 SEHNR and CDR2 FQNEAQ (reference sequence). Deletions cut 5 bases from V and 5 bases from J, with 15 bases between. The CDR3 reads CASSPGPNAETQYF. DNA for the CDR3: TGTGCCAGCAGCCCGGGCCCCAATGCGGAGACCCAGTACTTC.

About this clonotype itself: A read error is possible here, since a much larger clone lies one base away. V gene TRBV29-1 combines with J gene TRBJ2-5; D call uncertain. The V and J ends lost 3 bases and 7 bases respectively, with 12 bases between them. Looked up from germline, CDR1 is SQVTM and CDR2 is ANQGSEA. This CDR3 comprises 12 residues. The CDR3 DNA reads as TGCAGCGTTGAGTACGCCGGTGGGACCCAGTACTTC. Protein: CSVEYAGGTQYF.

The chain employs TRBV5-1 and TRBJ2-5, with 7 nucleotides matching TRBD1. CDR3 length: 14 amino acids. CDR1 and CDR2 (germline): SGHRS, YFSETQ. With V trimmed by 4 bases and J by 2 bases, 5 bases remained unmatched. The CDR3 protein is CASSQDRIQETQYF. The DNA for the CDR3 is TGCGCCAGCAGCCAGGACAGGATACAAGAGACCCAGTACTTC.

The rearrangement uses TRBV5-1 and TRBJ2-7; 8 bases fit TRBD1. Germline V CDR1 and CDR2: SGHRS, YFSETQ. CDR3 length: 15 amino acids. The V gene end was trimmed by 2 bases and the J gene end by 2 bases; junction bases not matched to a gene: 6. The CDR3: CASSLRQGPTYEQYF. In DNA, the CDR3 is TGCGCCAGCAGCTTACGACAGGGGCCGACCTACGAGCAGTACTTC.

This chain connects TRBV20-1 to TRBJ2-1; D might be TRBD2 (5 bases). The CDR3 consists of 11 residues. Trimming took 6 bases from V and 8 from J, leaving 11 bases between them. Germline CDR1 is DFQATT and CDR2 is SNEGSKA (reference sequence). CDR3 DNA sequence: TGCAGTGCGGGGAGAACCCATGAGCAGTTCTTC. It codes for CSAGRTHEQFF.

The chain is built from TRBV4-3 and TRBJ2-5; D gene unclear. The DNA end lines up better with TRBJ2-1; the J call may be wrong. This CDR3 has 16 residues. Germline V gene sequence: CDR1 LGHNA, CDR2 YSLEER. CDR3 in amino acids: CASSRSKVLTYYEQFF. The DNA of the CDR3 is TGCGCCAGCAGCCGCTCTAAGGTTCTGACGTACTATGAGCAGTTCTTC.

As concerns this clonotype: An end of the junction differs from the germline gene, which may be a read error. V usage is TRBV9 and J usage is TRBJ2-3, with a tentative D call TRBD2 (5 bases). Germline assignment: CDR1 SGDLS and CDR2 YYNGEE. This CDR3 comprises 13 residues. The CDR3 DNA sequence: TGTGCCAACAGCGGAGACTTGACAGATACGCAGTATTTT. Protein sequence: CANSGDLTDTQYF. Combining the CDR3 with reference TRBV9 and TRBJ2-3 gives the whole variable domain DSGVTQTPKHLITATGQRVTLRCSPRSGDLSVYWYQQSLDQGLQFLIQYYNGEERAKGNILERFSAQQFPDLHSELNLSSLELGDSALYFCANSGDLTDTQYFGPGTRLTVL.

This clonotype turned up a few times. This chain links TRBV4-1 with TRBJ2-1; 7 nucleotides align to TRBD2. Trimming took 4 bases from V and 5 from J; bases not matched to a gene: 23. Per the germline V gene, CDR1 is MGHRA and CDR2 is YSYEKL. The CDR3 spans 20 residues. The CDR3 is CASSPRGRPDGGLNDNEQFF. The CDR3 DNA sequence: TGCGCCAGCAGCCCCCGGGGACGCCCCGATGGGGGACTAAATGACAATGAGCAGTTCTTC.

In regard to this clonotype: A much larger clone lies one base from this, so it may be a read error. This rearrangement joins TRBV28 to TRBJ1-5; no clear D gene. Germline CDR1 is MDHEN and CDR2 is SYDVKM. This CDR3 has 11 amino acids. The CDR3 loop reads CASSFNQSQHF. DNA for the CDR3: TGTGCCAGCAGTTTCAATCAGTCCCAGCATTTT.

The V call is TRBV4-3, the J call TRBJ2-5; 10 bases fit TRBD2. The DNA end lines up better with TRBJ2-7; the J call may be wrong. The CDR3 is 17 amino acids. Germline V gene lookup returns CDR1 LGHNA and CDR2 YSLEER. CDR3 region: CASSQERRLAGSYEQYF. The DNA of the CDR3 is TGCGCCAGCAGCCAAGAGAGGAGACTAGCGGGTTCCTACGAGCAGTACTTC.

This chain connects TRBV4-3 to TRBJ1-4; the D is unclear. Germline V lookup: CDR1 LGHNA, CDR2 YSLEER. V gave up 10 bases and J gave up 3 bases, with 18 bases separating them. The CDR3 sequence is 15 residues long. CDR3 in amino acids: CATTRLWRANEKLFF. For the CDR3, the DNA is TGCGCCACCACCAGACTATGGAGGGCTAATGAAAAACTGTTTTTT.

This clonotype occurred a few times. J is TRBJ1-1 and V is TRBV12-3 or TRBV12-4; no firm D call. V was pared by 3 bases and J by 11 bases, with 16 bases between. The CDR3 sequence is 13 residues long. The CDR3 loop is CASSLSREAMAFF. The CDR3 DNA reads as TGTGCCAGCAGTTTGTCTCGGGAAGCAATGGCTTTCTTT.

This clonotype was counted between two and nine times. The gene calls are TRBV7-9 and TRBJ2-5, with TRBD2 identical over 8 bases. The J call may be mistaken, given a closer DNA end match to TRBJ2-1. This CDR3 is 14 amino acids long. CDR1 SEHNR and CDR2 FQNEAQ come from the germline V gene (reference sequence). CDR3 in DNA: TGTGCCAGCAGCTCCCCCGGCGGGAGGCATGAGCAGTTCTTC. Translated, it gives CASSSPGGRHEQFF.

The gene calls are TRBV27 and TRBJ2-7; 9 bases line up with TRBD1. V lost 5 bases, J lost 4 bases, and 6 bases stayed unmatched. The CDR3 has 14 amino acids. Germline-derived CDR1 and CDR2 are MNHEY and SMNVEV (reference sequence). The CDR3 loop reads CASSIQGAGYEQYF. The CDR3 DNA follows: TGTGCCAGCAGTATACAGGGGGCGGGTTACGAGCAGTACTTC.

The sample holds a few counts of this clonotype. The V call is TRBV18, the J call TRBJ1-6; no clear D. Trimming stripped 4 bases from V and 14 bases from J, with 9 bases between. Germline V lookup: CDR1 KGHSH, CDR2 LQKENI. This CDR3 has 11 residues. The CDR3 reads CASSREETLHF. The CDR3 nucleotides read TGTGCCAGCTCACGGGAAGAAACCCTCCACTTT.

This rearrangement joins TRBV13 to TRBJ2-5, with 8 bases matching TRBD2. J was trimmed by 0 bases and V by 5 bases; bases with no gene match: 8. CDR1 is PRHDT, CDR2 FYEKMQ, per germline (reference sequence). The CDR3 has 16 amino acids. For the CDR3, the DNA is TGTGCCAGCAGCCCTAAGGTACTAGCGGACCAAGAGACCCAGTACTTC. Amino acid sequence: CASSPKVLADQETQYF.

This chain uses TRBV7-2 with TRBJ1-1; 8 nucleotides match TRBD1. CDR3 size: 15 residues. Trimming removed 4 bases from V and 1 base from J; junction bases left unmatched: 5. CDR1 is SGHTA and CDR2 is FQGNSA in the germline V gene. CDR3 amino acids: CASSWTGPRNTEAFF. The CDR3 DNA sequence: TGTGCCAGCAGCTGGACAGGGCCCCGGAACACTGAAGCTTTCTTT.

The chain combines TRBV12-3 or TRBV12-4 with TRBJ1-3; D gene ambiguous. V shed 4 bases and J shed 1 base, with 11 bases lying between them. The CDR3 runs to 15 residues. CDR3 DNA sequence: TGTGCCAGCAGTTCCCGACGGTTTTCTGGAAACACCATATATTTT. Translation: CASSSRRFSGNTIYF.